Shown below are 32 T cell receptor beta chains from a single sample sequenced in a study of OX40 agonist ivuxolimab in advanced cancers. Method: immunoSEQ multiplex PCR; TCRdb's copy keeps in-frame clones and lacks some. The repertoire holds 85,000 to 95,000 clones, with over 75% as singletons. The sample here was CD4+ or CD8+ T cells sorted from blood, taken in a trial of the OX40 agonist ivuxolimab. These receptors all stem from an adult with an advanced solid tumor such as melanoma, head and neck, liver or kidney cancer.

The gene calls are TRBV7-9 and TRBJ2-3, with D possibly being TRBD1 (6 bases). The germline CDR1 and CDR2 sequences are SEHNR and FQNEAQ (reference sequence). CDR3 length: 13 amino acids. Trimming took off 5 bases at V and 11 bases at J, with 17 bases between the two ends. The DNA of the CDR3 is TGTGCCAGCAGCATGGACAGTTGGGCAGGGCAGTATTTT. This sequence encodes CASSMDSWAGQYF.

CDR3: CASRELGQGAGYGYTF. CDR3 sequence (DNA): TGTGCCAGCAGGGAATTGGGACAGGGAGCGGGCTATGGCTACACCTTC. This chain connects TRBV27 to TRBJ1-2; 9 positions match TRBD1. J gave up 4 bases and V 6 bases, and 12 bases lay outside the gene matches. The CDR3 consists of 16 residues. Germline V gene data show CDR1 as MNHEY and CDR2 as SMNVEV (reference sequence).

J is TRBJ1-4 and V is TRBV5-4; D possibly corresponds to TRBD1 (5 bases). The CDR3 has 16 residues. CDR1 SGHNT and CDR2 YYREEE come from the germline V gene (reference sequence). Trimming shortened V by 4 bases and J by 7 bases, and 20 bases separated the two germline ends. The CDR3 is CASSPDLQGVGEKLFF. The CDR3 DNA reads TGTGCCAGCAGCCCAGACCTTCAGGGTGTAGGTGAAAAACTGTTTTTT. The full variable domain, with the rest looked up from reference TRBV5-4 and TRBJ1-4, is ETGVTQSPTHLIKTRGQQVTLRCSSQSGHNTVSWYQQALGQGPQFIFQYYREEENGRGNFPPRFSGLQFPNYSSELNVNALELDDSALYLCASSPDLQGVGEKLFFGSGTQLSVL.

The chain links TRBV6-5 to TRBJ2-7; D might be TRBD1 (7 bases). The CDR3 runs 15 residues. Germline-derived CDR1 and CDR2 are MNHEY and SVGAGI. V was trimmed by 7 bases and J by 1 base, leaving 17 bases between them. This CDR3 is CASTRQGGGSYEQYF. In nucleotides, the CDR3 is TGTGCCAGCACCCGACAGGGAGGTGGTTCCTACGAGCAGTACTTC.

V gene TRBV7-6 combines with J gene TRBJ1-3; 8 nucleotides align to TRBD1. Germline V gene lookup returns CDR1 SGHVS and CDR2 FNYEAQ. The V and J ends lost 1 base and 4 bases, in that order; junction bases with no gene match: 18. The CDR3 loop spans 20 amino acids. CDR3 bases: TGTGCCAGCAGCTTAGGTGTTTACAGGGGGGAAAACCTGGGAGGAAACACCATATATTTT. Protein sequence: CASSLGVYRGENLGGNTIYF. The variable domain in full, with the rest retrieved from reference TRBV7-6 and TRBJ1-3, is GAGVSQSPRYKVTKRGQDVALRCDPISGHVSLYWYRQALGQGPEFLTYFNYEAQQDKSGLPNDRFSAERPEGSISTLTIQRTEQRDSAMYRCASSLGVYRGENLGGNTIYFGEGSWLTVV.

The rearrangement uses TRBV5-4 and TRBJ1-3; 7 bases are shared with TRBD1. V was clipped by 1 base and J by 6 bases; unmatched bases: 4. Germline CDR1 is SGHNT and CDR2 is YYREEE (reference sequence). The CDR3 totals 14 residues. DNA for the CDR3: TGTGCCAGCAGCTTGCTGGGACAGATAAACACCATATATTTT. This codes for CASSLLGQINTIYF.

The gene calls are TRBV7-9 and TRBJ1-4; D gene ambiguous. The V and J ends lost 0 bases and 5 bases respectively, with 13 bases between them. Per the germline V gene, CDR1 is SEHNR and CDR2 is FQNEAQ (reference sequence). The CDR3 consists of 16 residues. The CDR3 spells CASSLAGGRLNEKLFF. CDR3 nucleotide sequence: TGTGCCAGCAGCTTAGCGGGTGGACGATTGAATGAAAAACTGTTTTTT.

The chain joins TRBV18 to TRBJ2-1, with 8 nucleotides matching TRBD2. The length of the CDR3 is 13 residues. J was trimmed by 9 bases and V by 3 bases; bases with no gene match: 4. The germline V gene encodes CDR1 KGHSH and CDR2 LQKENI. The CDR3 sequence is CASSPTTSVEQFF. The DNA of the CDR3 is TGTGCCAGCTCACCGACGACTAGCGTTGAGCAGTTCTTC. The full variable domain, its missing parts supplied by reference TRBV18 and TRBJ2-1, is NAGVMQNPRHLVRRRGQEARLRCSPMKGHSHVYWYRQLPEEGLKFMVYLQKENIIDESGMPKERFSAEFPKEGPSILRIQQVVRGDSAAYFCASSPTTSVEQFFGPGTRLTVL.

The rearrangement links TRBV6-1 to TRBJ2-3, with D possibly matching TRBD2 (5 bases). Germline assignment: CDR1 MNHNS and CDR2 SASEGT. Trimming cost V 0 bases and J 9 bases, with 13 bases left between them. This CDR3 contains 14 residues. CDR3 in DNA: TGTGCCAGCAGTGAAGCGTACGGGGTGCGGACGCAGTATTTT. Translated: CASSEAYGVRTQYF.

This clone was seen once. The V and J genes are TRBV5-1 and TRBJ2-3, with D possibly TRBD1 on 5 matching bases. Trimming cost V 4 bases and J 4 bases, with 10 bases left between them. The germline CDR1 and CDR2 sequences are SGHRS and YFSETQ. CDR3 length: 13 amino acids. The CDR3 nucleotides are TGCGCCAGCAGCAACTTAGGGGCAGATACGCAGTATTTT. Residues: CASSNLGADTQYF.

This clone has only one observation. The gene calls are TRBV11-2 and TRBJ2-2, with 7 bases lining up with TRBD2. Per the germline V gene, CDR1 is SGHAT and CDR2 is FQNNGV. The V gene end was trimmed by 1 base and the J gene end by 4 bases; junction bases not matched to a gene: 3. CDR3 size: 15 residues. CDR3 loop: CASSLAGGTTGELFF. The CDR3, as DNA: TGTGCCAGCAGCTTAGCGGGAGGTACCACCGGGGAGCTGTTTTTT.

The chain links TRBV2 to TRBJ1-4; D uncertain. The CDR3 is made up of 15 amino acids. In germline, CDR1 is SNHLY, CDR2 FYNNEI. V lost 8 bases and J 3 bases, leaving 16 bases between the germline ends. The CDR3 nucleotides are TGTGCCAGCCGATCCACGGGCATAGCTAATGAAAAACTGTTTTTT. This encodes CASRSTGIANEKLFF.

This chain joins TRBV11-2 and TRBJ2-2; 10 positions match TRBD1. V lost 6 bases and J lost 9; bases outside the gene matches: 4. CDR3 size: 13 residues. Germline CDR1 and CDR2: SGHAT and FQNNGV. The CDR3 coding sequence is TGTGCCAGCAGGGGGACAGGGGAGCGGGAGCTGTTTTTT. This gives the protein CASRGTGERELFF.

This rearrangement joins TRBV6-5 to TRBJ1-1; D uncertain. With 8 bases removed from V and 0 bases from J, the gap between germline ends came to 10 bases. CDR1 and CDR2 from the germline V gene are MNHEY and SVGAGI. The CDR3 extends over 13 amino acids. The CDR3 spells CASGRLVNTEAFF. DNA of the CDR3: TGTGCCAGCGGTAGGCTAGTGAACACTGAAGCTTTCTTT.

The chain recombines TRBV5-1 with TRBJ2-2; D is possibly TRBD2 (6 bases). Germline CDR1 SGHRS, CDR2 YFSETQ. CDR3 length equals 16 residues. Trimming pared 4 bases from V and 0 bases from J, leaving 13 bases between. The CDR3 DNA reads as TGCGCCAGCAGCCCCGACGGAGGGGCGAACACCGGGGAGCTGTTTTTT. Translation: CASSPDGGANTGELFF.

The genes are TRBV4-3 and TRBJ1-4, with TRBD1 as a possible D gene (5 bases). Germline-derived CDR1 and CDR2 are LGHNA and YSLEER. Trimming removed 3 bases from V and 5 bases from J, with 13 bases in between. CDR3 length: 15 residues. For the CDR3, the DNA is TGCGCCAGCAGCCAGGACCGACAGCCGAATGAAAAACTGTTTTTT. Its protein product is CASSQDRQPNEKLFF.

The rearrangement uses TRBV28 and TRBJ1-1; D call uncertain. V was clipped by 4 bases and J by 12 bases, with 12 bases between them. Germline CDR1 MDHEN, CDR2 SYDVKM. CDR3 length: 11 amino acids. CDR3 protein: CASSSWGKSFF. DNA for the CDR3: TGTGCCAGCAGTTCCTGGGGAAAGTCTTTCTTT.

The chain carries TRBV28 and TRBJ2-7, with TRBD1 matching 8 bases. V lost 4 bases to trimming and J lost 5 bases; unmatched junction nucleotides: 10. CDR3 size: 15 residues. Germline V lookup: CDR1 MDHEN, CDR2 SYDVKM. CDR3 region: CASSSSGTGLHEQYF. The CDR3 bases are TGTGCCAGCAGTTCCTCCGGGACAGGCCTACACGAGCAGTACTTC.

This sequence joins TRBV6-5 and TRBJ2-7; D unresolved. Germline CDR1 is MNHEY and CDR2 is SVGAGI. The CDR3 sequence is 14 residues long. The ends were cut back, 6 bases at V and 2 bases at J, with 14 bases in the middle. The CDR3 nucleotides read TGTGCCAGCAGGCCGTCTTTGGCTGCCTACGAGCAGTACTTC. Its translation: CASRPSLAAYEQYF.

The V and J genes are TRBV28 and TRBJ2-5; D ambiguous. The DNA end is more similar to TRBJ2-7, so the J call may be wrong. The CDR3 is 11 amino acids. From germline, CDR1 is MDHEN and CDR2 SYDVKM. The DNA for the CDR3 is TGTGCCAGCAGTTTATACTACGAGCAGTACTTC. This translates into CASSLYYEQYF.

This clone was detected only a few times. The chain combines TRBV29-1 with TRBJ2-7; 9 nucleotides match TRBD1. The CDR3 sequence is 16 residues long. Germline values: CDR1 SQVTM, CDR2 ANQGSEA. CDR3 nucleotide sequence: TGCAGGGATGAGGGGGCCGGGACAGGGAATTTCTACGAGCAGTACTTC. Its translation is CRDEGAGTGNFYEQYF.

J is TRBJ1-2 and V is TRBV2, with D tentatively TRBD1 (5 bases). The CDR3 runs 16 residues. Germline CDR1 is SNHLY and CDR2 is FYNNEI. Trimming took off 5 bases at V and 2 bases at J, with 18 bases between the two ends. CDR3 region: CASSPPGGPSNYGYTF. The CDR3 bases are TGTGCCAGCAGTCCCCCCGGGGGTCCTTCGAACTATGGCTACACCTTC.

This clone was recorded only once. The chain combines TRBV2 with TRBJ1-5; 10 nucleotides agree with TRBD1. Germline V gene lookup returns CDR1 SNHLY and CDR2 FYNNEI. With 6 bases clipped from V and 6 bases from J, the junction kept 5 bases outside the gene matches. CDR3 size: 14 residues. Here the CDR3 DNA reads TGTGCCAGCAGGGGGGACAGGGGCCGTCAGCCCCAGCATTTT. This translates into CASRGDRGRQPQHF.

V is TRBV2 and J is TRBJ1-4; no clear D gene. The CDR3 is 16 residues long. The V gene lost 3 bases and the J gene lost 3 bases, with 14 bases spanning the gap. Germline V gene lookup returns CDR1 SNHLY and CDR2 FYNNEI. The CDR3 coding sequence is TGTGCCAGCAGTGACCAAGGCGAAGGTTCTAATGAAAAACTGTTTTTT. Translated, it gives CASSDQGEGSNEKLFF.

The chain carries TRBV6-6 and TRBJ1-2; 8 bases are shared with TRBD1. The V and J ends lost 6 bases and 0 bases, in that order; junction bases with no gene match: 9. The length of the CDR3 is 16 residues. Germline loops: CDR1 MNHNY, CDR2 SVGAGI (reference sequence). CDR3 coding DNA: TGTGCCAGCAGCCGAATCACAGGGGGATCTAACTATGGCTACACCTTC. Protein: CASSRITGGSNYGYTF.

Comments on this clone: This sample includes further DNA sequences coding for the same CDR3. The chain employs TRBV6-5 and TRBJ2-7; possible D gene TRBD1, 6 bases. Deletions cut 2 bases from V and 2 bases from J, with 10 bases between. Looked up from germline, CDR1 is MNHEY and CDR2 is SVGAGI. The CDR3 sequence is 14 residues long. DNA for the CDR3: TGTGCCAGCAGTTACGGGGGCGGAACCTACGAGCAGTACTTC. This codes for CASSYGGGTYEQYF.

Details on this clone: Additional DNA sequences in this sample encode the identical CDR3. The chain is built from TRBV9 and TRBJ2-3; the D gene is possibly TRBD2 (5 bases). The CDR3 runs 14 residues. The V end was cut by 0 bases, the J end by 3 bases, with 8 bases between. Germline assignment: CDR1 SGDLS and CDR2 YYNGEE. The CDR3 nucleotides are TGTGCCAGCAGCGTAGCGGGGTTGACAGATACGCAGTATTTT. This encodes CASSVAGLTDTQYF.

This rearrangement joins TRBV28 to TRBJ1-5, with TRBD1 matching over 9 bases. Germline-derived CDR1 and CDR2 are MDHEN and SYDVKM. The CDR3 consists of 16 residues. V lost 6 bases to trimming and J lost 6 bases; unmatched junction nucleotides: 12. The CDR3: CASSSPRDRVFQPQHF. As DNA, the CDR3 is TGTGCCAGCAGCTCGCCCCGGGACAGGGTATTTCAGCCCCAGCATTTT.

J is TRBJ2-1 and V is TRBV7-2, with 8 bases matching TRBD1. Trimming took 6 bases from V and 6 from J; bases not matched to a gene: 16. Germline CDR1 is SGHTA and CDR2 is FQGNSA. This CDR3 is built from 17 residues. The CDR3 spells CASRDRERLVFSNEQFF. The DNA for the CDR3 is TGTGCCAGCAGGGACAGGGAGAGGCTAGTGTTCTCCAATGAGCAGTTCTTC.

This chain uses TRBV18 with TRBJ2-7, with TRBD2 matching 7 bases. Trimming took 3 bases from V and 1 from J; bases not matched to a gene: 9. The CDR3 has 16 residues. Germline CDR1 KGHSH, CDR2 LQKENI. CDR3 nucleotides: TGTGCCAGCTCACCCCTCGCGGGAGTGTCATCCTACGAGCAGTACTTC. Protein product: CASSPLAGVSSYEQYF.

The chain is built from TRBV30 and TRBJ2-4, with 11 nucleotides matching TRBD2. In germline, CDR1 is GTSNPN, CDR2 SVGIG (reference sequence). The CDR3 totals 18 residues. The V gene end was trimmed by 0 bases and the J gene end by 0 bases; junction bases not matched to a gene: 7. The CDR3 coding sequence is TGTGCCTGGAGTGTCTTATTCGGGACTAGCGGAGCCAAAAACATTCAGTACTTC. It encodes CAWSVLFGTSGAKNIQYF.

The CDR3 loop is CASSLDGRGTDTQYF. CDR3 DNA: TGTGCCAGCAGCTTAGACGGGAGAGGCACAGATACGCAGTATTTT. The rearrangement links TRBV11-2 to TRBJ2-3; D is possibly TRBD2 (6 bases). This CDR3 contains 15 residues. Germline CDR1 and CDR2: SGHAT and FQNNGV. V gave up 0 bases and J gave up 1 base, with 8 bases separating them.